These T cell receptor beta chains were read from a single sample in a study of preoperative IRX-2 immunotherapy in early breast cancer. Measured with immunoSEQ multiplex PCR; TCRdb has only the in-frame clones, and not every one. The sample shows about 19,000 clones, 85% of them seen only once. The sample consisted of lymph node tissue, taken after IRX-2 immunotherapy. The receptors derive from a human donor with breast cancer. The CDR3 runs from the conserved cysteine through the conserved F or W. The D gene is left open where the match is weak. Some rows mark clone size as missing; the rest say once, few, many or name a class of expanded clone.

.,TRBV4-1,TRBJ1-4,TRBD1,CASSRGQGGSTNEKLFF,TGCGCCAGCAGCCGCGGACAGGGAGGGTCAACTAATGAAAAACTGTTTTTT
.,TRBV19,TRBJ2-3,TRBD1,CASSIEGQGKVSTDTQYF,TGTGCCAGTAGTATAGAGGGACAGGGGAAGGTTAGCACAGATACGCAGTATTTT
.,TRBV10-3,TRBJ1-4,TRBD1,CAISDQGAGEKLFF,TGTGCCATCAGTGATCAGGGGGCGGGTGAAAAACTGTTTTTT
.,TRBV7-6,TRBJ2-6,.,CASSFTRRSGANVLTF,TGTGCCAGCAGCTTCACTCGGCGCTCTGGGGCCAACGTCCTGACTTTC
.,TRBV6-8,TRBJ1-2,.,CASSLGSVYGYTF,TGTGCCAGCAGCCTCGGGAGTGTCTATGGCTACACCTTC
.,TRBV28,TRBJ2-2,TRBD1,CASSPTGFGELFF,TGTGCCAGCAGTCCGACAGGGTTCGGGGAGCTGTTTTTT
few,TRBV28,TRBJ1-5,TRBD1,CASNQAGGQIRNQPQHF,TGTGCCAGCAACCAAGCAGGGGGACAGATCAGGAATCAGCCCCAGCATTTT
.,TRBV6-8,TRBJ1-1,TRBD1,CASDKTGRTTEAFF,TGTGCCAGCGACAAGACAGGGAGAACCACTGAAGCTTTCTTT
.,TRBV19,TRBJ1-5,.,CASSKGRGPSNQPQHF,TGTGCCAGTAGTAAAGGCCGAGGGCCTTCTAATCAGCCCCAGCATTTT
.,TRBV6-1,TRBJ2-7,.,CASSEAQYRANEQYF,TGTGCCAGCAGTGAAGCGCAGTACAGGGCGAACGAGCAGTACTTC
.,TRBV6-8,TRBJ2-1,.,CASGGSYYEQFF,TGTGCCAGCGGGGGGAGTTACTATGAGCAGTTCTTC
.,TRBV19,TRBJ1-1,.,CASSIDNSRNTEAFF,TGTGCCAGTAGTATAGATAACTCTCGGAACACTGAAGCTTTCTTT
.,TRBV11-3,TRBJ2-1,TRBD2,CASSQHGTSEYNEQFF,TGTGCCAGCAGCCAACACGGGACTAGCGAGTACAATGAGCAGTTCTTC
.,TRBV11-3,TRBJ2-1,TRBD2,CASSLVGSGSDEQFF,TGTGCCAGCAGCTTAGTTGGTAGCGGGAGTGATGAGCAGTTCTTC
.,TRBV11-3,TRBJ2-2,.,CASSLGQRTGELFF,TGTGCCAGCAGCTTGGGTCAGCGTACCGGGGAGCTGTTTTTT
.,TRBV6-8,TRBJ2-7,.,CASSLRRDYEQYF,TGTGCCAGCAGCCTGCGCAGGGACTACGAGCAGTACTTC
few,TRBV19,TRBJ1-2,.,CATSLNYGYTF,TGTGCCACTTCTTTGAACTATGGCTACACCTTC
.,TRBV28,TRBJ2-1,TRBD2,CASSPSLAGLYNEQFF,TGTGCCAGCAGCCCATCTCTAGCGGGACTCTACAATGAGCAGTTCTTC
.,TRBV7-1,TRBJ1-1,.,CASSLVRSTENTEAFF,TGTGCCAGCAGCTTGGTACGCTCGACAGAGAACACTGAAGCTTTCTTT
.,TRBV1,TRBJ1-1,.,CASSPGGGAVTEAFF,TGCGCCAGCAGCCCCGGCGGAGGGGCGGTCACTGAAGCTTTCTTT
once,TRBV5-1,TRBJ2-1,.,CASSLREGYNEQFF,TGCGCCAGCAGCTTGAGAGAGGGGTACAATGAGCAGTTCTTC
.,TRBV19,TRBJ2-2,TRBD1,CASRARGKTGELFF,TGTGCCAGTAGGGCCAGGGGGAAGACCGGGGAGCTGTTTTTT
.,TRBV19,TRBJ2-1,TRBD2,CASSPSGTRLSYNEQFF,TGTGCCAGTAGTCCCTCCGGGACTAGACTCTCCTACAATGAGCAGTTCTTC
.,TRBV19,TRBJ1-1,.,CASTIQTGGGGNTEAFF,TGTGCCAGTACCATCCAGACAGGTGGAGGTGGGAACACTGAAGCTTTCTTT
.,TRBV6-8,TRBJ2-7,TRBD2,CASSYPRAGRSSYEQYF,TGTGCCAGCAGTTACCCCCGAGCGGGAAGGAGCTCCTACGAGCAGTACTTC
few,TRBV6-8,TRBJ1-3,.,CASSYPGSSGNTIYF,TGTGCCAGCAGTTACCCAGGGAGCTCTGGAAACACCATATATTTT
.,TRBV1,TRBJ1-4,.,CASSQYGSTNEKLFF,TGCGCCAGCAGCCAATACGGCTCAACTAATGAAAAACTGTTTTTT
.,TRBV23-1,TRBJ2-2,.,CASSQSKEAGELFF,TGCGCCAGCAGTCAATCAAAGGAAGCCGGGGAGCTGTTTTTT
once,TRBV6-8,TRBJ1-5,TRBD1,CASSPHRGQGRANQPQHF,TGTGCCAGCAGTCCACACCGCGGACAGGGTAGGGCCAATCAGCCCCAGCATTTT
.,TRBV6-8,TRBJ1-2,.,CASSLGRVSYGYTF,TGTGCCAGCAGTTTAGGCAGGGTGAGCTATGGCTACACCTTC
.,TRBV30,TRBJ1-5,.,CAWSAGNQPQHF,TGTGCCTGGAGCGCAGGGAATCAGCCCCAGCATTTT
few,TRBV30,TRBJ1-1,.,CAWSVSNIEAFF,TGTGCCTGGAGTGTGAGTAATATTGAAGCTTTCTTT
.,TRBV28,TRBJ2-4,.,CASSTGLRNIQYF,TGTGCCAGCAGTACGGGACTCCGAAACATTCAGTACTTC
.,TRBV28,TRBJ1-5,TRBD1,CASSLLGQGAGQPQHF,TGTGCCAGCAGTTTACTGGGACAGGGGGCGGGTCAGCCCCAGCATTTT
.,TRBV5-1,TRBJ1-4,.,CASSLVGRTDEKLFF,TGCGCCAGCAGCTTGGTTGGCCGGACGGATGAAAAACTGTTTTTT
.,TRBV19,TRBJ2-1,.,CASSIGQLPQYNEQFF,TGTGCCAGTAGTATCGGCCAACTGCCCCAATACAATGAGCAGTTCTTC
.,TRBV30,TRBJ1-6,.,CAWSVNSPLHF,TGTGCCTGGAGTGTGAATTCACCCCTCCACTTT
.,TRBV5-1,TRBJ1-1,TRBD1,CASSGQGRWTEAFF,TGCGCCAGCAGCGGACAGGGGCGCTGGACTGAAGCTTTCTTT
.,TRBV18,TRBJ1-1,TRBD1,CASSRAGGTEAFF,TGTGCCAGCTCACGCGCAGGGGGCACTGAAGCTTTCTTT
.,TRBV11-3,TRBJ1-2,TRBD1,CASSGKGAMNYGYTF,TGTGCCAGCAGCGGAAAGGGGGCAATGAACTATGGCTACACCTTC
.,TRBV6-8,TRBJ1-5,.,CASSYSNGGPGQPQHF,TGTGCCAGCAGTTACTCGAATGGGGGGCCAGGGCAGCCCCAGCATTTT
once,TRBV11-3,TRBJ1-6,.,CASSSGVFNSPLHF,TGTGCCAGCAGTTCGGGGGTCTTTAATTCACCCCTCCACTTT
once,TRBV29-1,TRBJ2-5,.,CSVEGGDGRGETQYF,TGCAGCGTTGAAGGCGGCGACGGGAGAGGAGAGACCCAGTACTTC
.,TRBV19,TRBJ2-3,.,CASSIVGTDTQYF,TGTGCCAGTAGTATCGTGGGCACAGATACGCAGTATTTT
.,TRBV19,TRBJ2-3,TRBD1,CASKRQGAADTQYF,TGTGCCAGTAAGCGGCAGGGGGCCGCAGATACGCAGTATTTT
.,TRBV28,TRBJ1-3,TRBD1,CASTQGGSGNTIYF,TGTGCCAGCACCCAGGGGGGGTCTGGAAACACCATATATTTT
.,TRBV6-8,TRBJ2-3,TRBD2,CASSPGTSGETSTDTQYF,TGTGCCAGCAGCCCCGGGACTAGCGGGGAGACTAGCACAGATACGCAGTATTTT
.,TRBV12-5,TRBJ1-1,.,CASGLRTTDTEAFF,TGTGCTAGTGGTTTGCGGACCACGGACACTGAAGCTTTCTTT
.,TRBV11-3,TRBJ2-2,TRBD1,CASRSDRGAGELFF,TGTGCCAGCAGGTCGGACAGGGGGGCCGGGGAGCTGTTTTTT
.,TRBV29-1,TRBJ2-7,TRBD1,CSSTGTGASHEQYF,TGCAGCTCAACCGGGACAGGGGCGTCTCACGAGCAGTACTTC
.,TRBV23-1,TRBJ2-7,.,CASSLERGSYEQYF,TGCGCCAGCAGCTTGGAACGGGGGTCCTACGAGCAGTACTTC
.,TRBV28,TRBJ2-4,TRBD1,CASRSTGVPNIQYF,TGTGCCAGCAGATCGACAGGGGTCCCAAACATTCAGTACTTC
.,TRBV6-8,TRBJ1-2,.,CAITGTDPNYGYTF,TGTGCCATCACCGGGACTGACCCTAACTATGGCTACACCTTC
once,TRBV19,TRBJ2-1,TRBD1,CASNLPGQGNSEQFF,TGTGCCAGTAACCTCCCGGGACAGGGGAATAGTGAGCAGTTCTTC
.,TRBV30,TRBJ1-6,.,CAWSDISSPLHF,TGTGCCTGGAGTGATATCAGTTCACCCCTCCACTTT
.,TRBV7-5,TRBJ1-1,.,CASSLRQAPANTEAFF,TGTGCCAGCAGCCTTCGACAGGCCCCCGCGAACACTGAAGCTTTCTTT
.,TRBV18,TRBJ1-6,.,CASSPGQGNNSPLHF,TGTGCCAGCTCACCGGGGCAGGGTAATAATTCACCCCTCCACTTT
.,TRBV11-3,TRBJ2-7,TRBD1,CASSPRDRDSYEQYF,TGTGCCAGCAGCCCCCGGGACAGGGACTCCTACGAGCAGTACTTC
.,TRBV6-8,TRBJ1-2,TRBD1,CASSQGARGYTF,TGTGCCAGCAGTCAGGGGGCGAGGGGCTACACCTTC
.,TRBV19,TRBJ2-2,.,CASNPGTTNTGELFF,TGTGCCAGTAACCCCGGGACAACGAACACCGGGGAGCTGTTTTTT